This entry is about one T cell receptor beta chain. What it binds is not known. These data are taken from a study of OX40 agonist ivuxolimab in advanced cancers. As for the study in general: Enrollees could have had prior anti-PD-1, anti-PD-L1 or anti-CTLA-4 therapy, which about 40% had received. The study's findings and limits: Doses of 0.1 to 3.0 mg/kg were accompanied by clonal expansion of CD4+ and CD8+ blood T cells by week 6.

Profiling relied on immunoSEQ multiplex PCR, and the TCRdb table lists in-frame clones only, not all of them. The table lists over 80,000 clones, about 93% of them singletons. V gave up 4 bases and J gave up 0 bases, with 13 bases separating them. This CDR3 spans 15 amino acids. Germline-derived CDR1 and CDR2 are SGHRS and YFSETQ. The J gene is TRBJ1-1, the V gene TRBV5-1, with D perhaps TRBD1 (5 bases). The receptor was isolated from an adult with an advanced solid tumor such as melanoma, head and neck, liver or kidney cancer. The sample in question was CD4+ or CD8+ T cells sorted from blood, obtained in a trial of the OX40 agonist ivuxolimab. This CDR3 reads CASSPQGGVNTEAFF. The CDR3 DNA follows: TGCGCCAGCAGCCCGCAGGGCGGAGTGAACACTGAAGCTTTCTTT.